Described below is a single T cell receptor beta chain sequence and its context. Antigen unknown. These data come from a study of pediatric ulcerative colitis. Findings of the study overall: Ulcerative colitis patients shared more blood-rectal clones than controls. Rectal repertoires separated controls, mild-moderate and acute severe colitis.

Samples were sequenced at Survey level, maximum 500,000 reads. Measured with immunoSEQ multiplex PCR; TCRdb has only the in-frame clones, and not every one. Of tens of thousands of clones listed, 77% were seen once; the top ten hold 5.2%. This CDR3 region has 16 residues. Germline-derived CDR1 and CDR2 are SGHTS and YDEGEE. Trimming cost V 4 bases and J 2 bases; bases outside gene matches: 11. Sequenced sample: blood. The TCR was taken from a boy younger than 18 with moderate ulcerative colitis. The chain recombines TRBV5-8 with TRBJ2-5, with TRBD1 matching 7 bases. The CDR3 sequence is CASSPGTEYRQETQYF. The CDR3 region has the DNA TGTGCCAGCAGCCCCGGGACAGAATATAGACAAGAGACCCAGTACTTC.